This is a list of T cell receptor beta chains from one sample in a study of early T cells in non-severe SARS-CoV-2 infection. From the 5' RACE reads, TCRdb called clonotypes with MiXCR, one entry per CDR3 protein. The repertoire includes under 85,000 distinct CDR3 sequences, roughly 8.7% of them detected once, and 5.9% sits in the top ten. Sequencing used whole blood. All receptors come from an adult who was a healthcare worker with PCR-confirmed SARS-CoV-2 infection or an uninfected control (not recorded which). Both conserved end residues are part of each CDR3. Fields, in order: D gene, J gene, clone size, V gene, CDR3 DNA, CDR3 protein. A D gene is named only where the DNA matches it firmly. The size field is filled for only some rows; it gives once, few, many or a size class.

D: NA; J: TRBJ2-2; size: NA; V: TRBV11-2; DNA: TGTGCCAGCAGTAACCTCAGACTGAACACCGGGGAGCTGTTTTTT; CDR3: CASSNLRLNTGELFF
D: TRBD1; J: TRBJ1-1; size: many; V: TRBV18; DNA: TGTGCCAGCTCACCCGGACAGGGAGCTGAAGCTTTCTTT; CDR3: CASSPGQGAEAFF
D: TRBD1; J: TRBJ1-2; size: few; V: TRBV27; DNA: TGTGCCAGCAGAGAGGACAGGGACTATGGCTACACCTTC; CDR3: CASREDRDYGYTF
D: NA; J: TRBJ2-7; size: few; V: TRBV5-8; DNA: TGTGCCAGCAGCTTGGACAGGGCGGGCGAGCAGTACTTC; CDR3: CASSLDRAGEQYF
D: NA; J: TRBJ2-5; size: many; V: TRBV29-1; DNA: TGCAGCGTTGAAGATCCAAAGGGACGCCAAGAGACCCAGTACTTC; CDR3: CSVEDPKGRQETQYF
D: TRBD2; J: TRBJ2-7; size: NA; V: TRBV20-1; DNA: TGCAGTGCTCCGGGACTAGCGGGATGGGAGCAGTACTTC; CDR3: CSAPGLAGWEQYF
D: NA; J: TRBJ2-4; size: NA; V: TRBV29-1; DNA: TGCAGCGCCTTGGGGCGGCGGGACATTCAGTACTTC; CDR3: CSALGRRDIQYF
D: TRBD1; J: TRBJ2-2; size: NA; V: TRBV29-1; DNA: TGCAGCGCCCTAAGGAGACAGGGGTACACCGGGGAGCTGTTTTTT; CDR3: CSALRRQGYTGELFF
D: NA; J: TRBJ2-1; size: few; V: TRBV20-1; DNA: TGCAGTGCTAGAGCTACAATGGGGGAGCAGTTCTTC; CDR3: CSARATMGEQFF
D: NA; J: TRBJ1-1; size: NA; V: TRBV12-3/TRBV12-4; DNA: TGTGCCAGCAGACCAAGGGTGAACCCCACTGAAGCTTTCTTT; CDR3: CASRPRVNPTEAFF
D: NA; J: TRBJ2-7; size: many; V: TRBV29-1; DNA: TGCAGCGTTGATCAGCGGCAGGTGGATCACGAGCAGTACTTC; CDR3: CSVDQRQVDHEQYF
D: NA; J: TRBJ1-1; size: many; V: TRBV12-3/TRBV12-4; DNA: TGTGCCAGCAGTACGGCAGTGACCACTGAAGCTTTCTTT; CDR3: CASSTAVTTEAFF
D: NA; J: TRBJ1-4; size: NA; V: TRBV7-2; DNA: TGTGCCAGCCGTCAGGGGCCCGATCGGGGAAAACTGTTTTTT; CDR3: CASRQGPDRGKLFF
D: TRBD2; J: TRBJ2-7; size: NA; V: TRBV7-2; DNA: TGTGCCAGCAGCTTCGCCGGGACTAGCGGGGGGGGACGCGAGCAGTACTTC; CDR3: CASSFAGTSGGGREQYF
D: TRBD2; J: TRBJ2-5; size: NA; V: TRBV7-9; DNA: TGTGCCAGCAGCCCTAGCGGGAGTGGAGAGACCCAGTACTTC; CDR3: CASSPSGSGETQYF